This entry lists 17 T cell receptor beta chains sequenced from one sample in a study of OX40 agonist ivuxolimab in advanced cancers. Generated by immunoSEQ multiplex PCR, the TCRdb table keeps only in-frame clones and is missing some. The profile shows about 72,000 clones, about 85% of them singletons. The starting material was CD4+ or CD8+ T cells sorted from blood, obtained in a trial of the OX40 agonist ivuxolimab. All receptors come from an adult with an advanced solid tumor such as melanoma, head and neck, liver or kidney cancer.

The V gene is TRBV6-5, the J gene TRBJ1-2, with unresolved D. The CDR3 runs to 13 residues. Trimming pared 5 bases from V and 4 bases from J, leaving 11 bases between. The germline gives CDR1 MNHEY, CDR2 SVGAGI. CDR3 in DNA: TGTGCCAGCAGTATCAGACGGCTCTATGGCTACACCTTC. Residues: CASSIRRLYGYTF.

V and J are TRBV28 and TRBJ2-5; D ambiguous. V was shortened by 2 bases and J by 4 bases, with 5 bases between the two germline ends. There are 12 residues in the CDR3. CDR1 is MDHEN, CDR2 SYDVKM, per germline. The CDR3: CASSLVRETQYF. The CDR3 DNA reads TGTGCCAGCAGTTTAGTCAGAGAGACCCAGTACTTC.

The V gene is TRBV5-6, the J gene TRBJ1-1, with D perhaps matching TRBD1 (6 bases). V shed 4 bases and J shed 3 bases, with 13 bases lying between them. The CDR3 has 14 residues. Germline lookup yields CDR1 SGHDT and CDR2 YYEEEE. The chain's CDR3 is CASSHWQGHTEAFF. Written as DNA, the CDR3 is TGTGCCAGCAGCCACTGGCAGGGGCACACTGAAGCTTTCTTT.

V gene TRBV15 combines with J gene TRBJ2-5; 7 nucleotides agree with TRBD1. With 0 bases clipped from V and 1 base from J, the junction kept 2 bases outside the gene matches. CDR1 and CDR2 from the germline V gene are LNHNV and YYDKDF (reference sequence). This CDR3 comprises 15 residues. The CDR3 sequence: CATSRDRGLQETQYF. The CDR3 region has the DNA TGTGCCACCAGCAGAGATAGGGGGCTCCAAGAGACCCAGTACTTC.

With respect to this clone: One end of the junction is discordant with germline, which a read error may explain. This rearrangement joins TRBV23-1 to TRBJ1-2; D gene unclear. TRBV23-1 counts as an open reading frame of uncertain function. The CDR3 sequence is 14 residues long. The CDR3 region is CAGSQSSANYGYTF. Written as DNA, the CDR3 is TGCGCCGGCAGTCAATCTTCAGCTAACTATGGCTACACCTTC.

The rearrangement links TRBV28 to TRBJ2-7, with 9 bases identical to TRBD2. V lost 7 bases, J lost 3 bases, and 7 bases stayed unmatched. This CDR3 has 14 amino acids. Germline CDR1 and CDR2: MDHEN and SYDVKM. CDR3 nucleotides: TGTGCCAGCAACATAGCGGGGGTATTCTACGAGCAGTACTTC. It translates to CASNIAGVFYEQYF.

J is TRBJ1-5 and V is TRBV19; D is undetermined. The CDR3 runs 13 residues. Trimming removed 1 base from V and 7 bases from J, with 8 bases in between. Germline-derived CDR1 and CDR2 are LNHDA and SQIVND (reference sequence). The CDR3 DNA reads TGTGCCAGTAGTATAGCCGGGCGGCAGCCCCAGCATTTT. Its protein product is CASSIAGRQPQHF. The whole variable domain, filled in from reference TRBV19 and TRBJ1-5, reads DGGITQSPKYLFRKEGQNVTLSCEQNLNHDAMYWYRQDPGQGLRLIYYSQIVNDFQKGDIAEGYSVSREKKESFPLTVTSAQKNPTAFYLCASSIAGRQPQHFGDGTRLSIL.

This clone has just one count. Written as DNA, the CDR3 is TGTGCCAGCAGCCAACAGGGTTCGGGGGATGAAAAACTGTTTTTT. Protein sequence: CASSQQGSGDEKLFF. The V call is TRBV2, the J call TRBJ1-4, with D possibly TRBD1 on 6 matching bases. This CDR3 contains 15 residues. Deletions cut 6 bases from V and 6 bases from J, with 17 bases between. The germline V gene has CDR1 SNHLY and CDR2 FYNNEI.

The J gene is TRBJ1-1, the V gene TRBV11-2; weak D call: TRBD1 (5 bases). In germline, CDR1 is SGHAT, CDR2 FQNNGV. This CDR3 contains 12 residues. Trimming cost V 8 bases and J 1 base, with 8 bases left between them. The CDR3 DNA reads TGTGCCAGCGGAACAGGGAACACTGAAGCTTTCTTT. As protein: CASGTGNTEAFF.

The chain employs TRBV10-1 and TRBJ2-5, with D perhaps being TRBD1 or TRBD2 (5 bases each). Between the trimmed V and J ends, which lost 0 bases and 2 bases, there was a span of 7 bases. Germline V gene data show CDR1 as WNHNN and CDR2 as SYGVQD (reference sequence). CDR3 size: 14 residues. The CDR3 sequence: CASSESGPQETQYF. The CDR3 DNA is TGCGCCAGCAGTGAGTCGGGACCTCAAGAGACCCAGTACTTC.

J is TRBJ2-3 and V is TRBV23-1, with a weak D call TRBD2 (6 bases). TRBV23-1 is an open reading frame, and its role is uncertain. The CDR3 totals 17 residues. Trimming removed 4 bases at V and 0 bases at J, with 17 bases between. Here the CDR3 reads CASSRRGTSPSTDTQYF. The DNA of the CDR3 is TGCGCCAGCAGTCGCCGAGGGACTTCCCCTAGCACAGATACGCAGTATTTT.

The CDR3 spells CASSLTGGGTEAFF. CDR3 nucleotide sequence: TGTGCCAGCAGCTTAACAGGGGGCGGTACTGAAGCTTTCTTT. This chain connects TRBV5-4 to TRBJ1-1, with 9 bases lining up with TRBD1. Germline-derived CDR1 and CDR2 are SGHNT and YYREEE (reference sequence). The V and J ends lost 2 bases and 5 bases, in that order; junction bases with no gene match: 4. The CDR3 runs to 14 residues.

The CDR3 sequence: CASSLGRGVIDTQYF. CDR3 DNA: TGTGCCAGCAGCTTGGGGCGGGGAGTTATAGATACGCAGTATTTT. This chain links TRBV5-4 with TRBJ2-3; D possibly corresponds to TRBD2 (6 bases). V lost 0 bases and J 5 bases, leaving 13 bases between the germline ends. CDR1 SGHNT and CDR2 YYREEE come from the germline V gene (reference sequence). CDR3 length: 15 residues. The full variable domain, its missing parts supplied by reference TRBV5-4 and TRBJ2-3, is ETGVTQSPTHLIKTRGQQVTLRCSSQSGHNTVSWYQQALGQGPQFIFQYYREEENGRGNFPPRFSGLQFPNYSSELNVNALELDDSALYLCASSLGRGVIDTQYFGPGTRLTVL.

The rearrangement joins TRBV28 to TRBJ2-7, with TRBD1 matching over 7 bases. Germline values: CDR1 MDHEN, CDR2 SYDVKM. This CDR3 is built from 11 residues. With V trimmed by 6 bases and J by 11 bases, 7 bases remained unmatched. CDR3 nucleotides: TGTGCCAGCAGGGGACGGGACAGAGAGTACTTC. It specifies CASRGRDREYF.

This rearrangement joins TRBV5-6 to TRBJ2-6; D uncertain. Germline CDR1 and CDR2: SGHDT and YYEEEE. Trimming shortened V by 0 bases and J by 2 bases, and 9 bases separated the two germline ends. This CDR3 is 16 amino acids long. CDR3 in DNA: TGTGCCAGCAGCTTGGATGGTCTAGCTGGGGCCAACGTCCTGACTTTC. Translation: CASSLDGLAGANVLTF. Variable domain in full (rest from reference TRBV5-6 and TRBJ2-6): DAGVTQSPTHLIKTRGQQVTLRCSPKSGHDTVSWYQQALGQGPQFIFQYYEEEERQRGNFPDRFSGHQFPNYSSELNVNALLLGDSALYLCASSLDGLAGANVLTFGAGSRLTVL.

The V call is TRBV5-1, the J call TRBJ1-2, with 7 positions matching TRBD1. V was pared by 4 bases and J by 4 bases, with 7 bases of the junction left unmatched. Germline CDR1 reads SGHRS; CDR2 reads YFSETQ. The CDR3 consists of 14 residues. The CDR3 coding sequence is TGCGCCAGCAGCGACGGACAGGTGCGCTATGGCTACACCTTC. Its protein product is CASSDGQVRYGYTF.

This clone appeared a single time. Different DNA sequences within this sample yield the same CDR3. The chain uses TRBV7-9 and TRBJ1-1; TRBD1 matches at 7 bases. V was clipped by 5 bases and J by 3 bases; unmatched bases: 6. CDR1 is SEHNR and CDR2 is FQNEAQ in the germline V gene (reference sequence). This CDR3 has 14 amino acids. The CDR3 DNA sequence: TGTGCCAGCAGCACGGGACAGCAGTACACTGAAGCTTTCTTT. Translating gives CASSTGQQYTEAFF. The variable domain in full, with the rest retrieved from reference TRBV7-9 and TRBJ1-1, is DTGVSQNPRHKITKRGQNVTFRCDPISEHNRLYWYRQTLGQGPEFLTYFQNEAQLEKSRLLSDRFSAERPKGSFSTLEIQRTEQGDSAMYLCASSTGQQYTEAFFGQGTRLTVV.